The 4 T cell receptor beta chains listed next were all sequenced from one sample in a study of T-cell memory formation after mild COVID-19 (dated by TCRdb to about 2021). Receptor libraries were prepared by 5' RACE. Sequencing was performed on an Illumina NovaSeq 6000. The public sequencing data were trimmed at Q25 with fastp and processed into clonotypes with MiXCR by TCRdb, which kept only in-frame beta chains. Rows are unified per CDR3 protein, each entry keeping the most common DNA and genes. This sample is represented by roughly 130,000 distinct CDR3 sequences; about 5.9% of them were singletons. The ten top clones hold roughly 2% of the sample. The specimen sequenced was PBMCs or a T cell subset sorted from them (not recorded which). These receptors originate from an adult woman who had mild COVID-19 (a few samples of this study predate the infection). The sample titles of this study are shuffled in the database, so cell type and time point are left out; the donor was told from shared clones.

The table lists this clonotype with a few counts. The J gene is TRBJ2-2, the V gene TRBV4-1; perhaps TRBD1 as D (5 bases). V was pared by 6 bases and J by 0 bases, with 11 bases between. Per germline, CDR1 MGHRA and CDR2 YSYEKL. This CDR3 contains 15 residues. CDR3 region: CASRKQESNTGELFF. The CDR3 DNA reads TGCGCCAGCAGAAAACAGGAGTCGAACACCGGGGAGCTGTTTTTT.

This clonotype was counted between two and nine times. The chain recombines TRBV18 with TRBJ2-7, with no clear D. The V gene lost 2 bases and the J gene lost 3 bases, with 8 bases spanning the gap. This CDR3 is built from 13 residues. Germline-derived CDR1 and CDR2 are KGHSH and LQKENI. The DNA of the CDR3 is TGTGCCAGCTCACCAGAGCAGTTCTACGAGCAGTACTTC. Residues: CASSPEQFYEQYF.

The J gene is TRBJ1-5, the V gene TRBV2; D is ambiguous. Germline V gene sequence: CDR1 SNHLY, CDR2 FYNNEI. Trimming left V 0 bases short and J 9 bases short, with 12 bases between. CDR3 length equals 14 residues. The CDR3 protein is CASSEAAGVGPQHF. DNA for the CDR3: TGTGCCAGCAGTGAAGCAGCTGGCGTAGGGCCCCAGCATTTT.

In its sample, this clonotype was seen a few times. V usage is TRBV6-5 and J usage is TRBJ1-1; TRBD1 agrees at 8 bases. V shed 6 bases and J 5 bases; nucleotides not matched to a gene: 8. The V gene's germline CDR1 is MNHEY and CDR2 SVGAGI. The CDR3 spans 14 residues. Here the CDR3 DNA reads TGTGCCAGCAGAGAAGACAGGGGTGGAACTGAAGCTTTCTTT. It codes for CASREDRGGTEAFF.